A selection of T cell receptor beta chains follows, all from one sample in a study of technical replicates of blood from a few donors. Only in-frame clones appear in the TCRdb table, and some are missing; sequencing was by immunoSEQ multiplex PCR. The sample lists approximately 97,000 clones, approximately 95% occurring once. Sequencing input: T cells isolated from PBMCs. These receptors were obtained from a human donor in good health. Each CDR3 is given with its conserved first and last residue. Each record gives: D gene, V gene, J gene, clone size, CDR3 protein, CDR3 DNA. D genes are given only for firm matches. Part of the rows lack a size; the others show once, few, many or a class for expanded clones.

-,TRBV30,TRBJ2-2,-,CAWSARRAPTGELFF,TGTGCCTGGAGTGCTCGGAGGGCCCCCACCGGGGAGCTGTTTTTT
TRBD2,TRBV2,TRBJ2-2,once,CASSLAGGIPGELFF,TGTGCCAGCAGTTTAGCGGGAGGGATTCCCGGGGAGCTGTTTTTT
-,TRBV29-1,TRBJ2-7,-,CSVASRDYEQYF,TGCAGCGTTGCTAGCAGAGACTACGAGCAGTACTTC
-,TRBV19,TRBJ2-3,-,CASSSPERTQTSTDTQYF,TGTGCCAGTAGTAGCCCTGAAAGGACTCAGACTAGCACAGATACGCAGTATTTT
TRBD2,TRBV5-4,TRBJ2-5,-,CASSFGSGRGETQYF,TGTGCCAGCAGCTTCGGAAGCGGGAGGGGGGAGACCCAGTACTTC
-,TRBV2,TRBJ1-5,-,CASRYTGFNQPQHF,TGTGCCAGCAGGTATACAGGGTTCAATCAGCCCCAGCATTTT
-,TRBV6-1,TRBJ1-1,-,CASSWTPNTEAFF,TGTGCCAGCAGTTGGACACCGAACACTGAAGCTTTCTTT
TRBD1,TRBV27,TRBJ2-7,-,CASSPGGSYEQYF,TGTGCCAGCAGCCCAGGGGGCTCCTACGAGCAGTACTTC
-,TRBV6-1,TRBJ1-2,-,CASSEIHSGYTF,TGTGCCAGCAGTGAGATCCACTCTGGCTACACCTTC
TRBD1,TRBV2,TRBJ2-2,-,CASSTTTGGHGELFF,TGTGCCAGCAGCACAACAACAGGGGGCCACGGGGAGCTGTTTTTT
TRBD1,TRBV18,TRBJ2-7,-,CASSLPGQGKRAYEQYF,TGTGCCAGCTCATTACCGGGACAGGGTAAGCGGGCCTACGAGCAGTACTTC
TRBD2,TRBV4-2,TRBJ2-1,few,CASSQDLVASGDYNEQFF,TGTGCCAGCAGCCAAGATCTTGTAGCTAGCGGGGACTACAATGAGCAGTTCTTC